The rows below give T cell receptor beta chains drawn from one sample of a study of blood T cell repertoires in COVID-19. The protocol was immunoSEQ multiplex PCR, while the TCRdb copy is restricted to in-frame clones and leaves out a portion. The sample lists 300,000 to 400,000 clones; about 90% were seen once. The specimen sequenced was peripheral blood. The receptors here all came from a woman in her sixties or seventies with COVID-19, enrolled during active disease. Both conserved end residues are part of each CDR3. D genes are given only for firm matches.

TRBV19,TRBJ1-6,TRBD1,TGTGCCAGTAGTATAACAGGGGATGGGTCACCCCTCCACTTT,CASSITGDGSPLHF
TRBV11-1,TRBJ2-5,TRBD2,TGTGCCAGCAGCTTAGGCGGGGGTAGCGAGACCCAGTACTTC,CASSLGGGSETQYF
TRBV5-1,TRBJ2-7,.,TGCGCCAGCAGCTTGGGACAGCCGTTTCACCAGTACTTC,CASSLGQPFHQYF
TRBV7-6,TRBJ2-3,TRBD1,TGTGCCAGCAGCTTAGGGGTCGGGCAGGGGGTTCCAGGAGATACGCAGTATTTT,CASSLGVGQGVPGDTQYF
TRBV9,TRBJ1-2,TRBD1,TGTGCCAGCAGCGTACCAGGGGGCAGTTTCGATGGCTACACCTTC,CASSVPGGSFDGYTF
TRBV11-3,TRBJ2-2,.,TGTGCCAGCAGCCAGACAGGGAACACCGGGGAGCTGTTTTTT,CASSQTGNTGELFF
TRBV3-1/TRBV3-2,TRBJ2-3,.,TGTGCCAGCAGCCAAGGGGCAAGCCCCTTAGGCGGGGATACGCAGTATTTT,CASSQGASPLGGDTQYF
TRBV18,TRBJ1-6,.,TGTGCCAGCTCACCCATACCTACAGCGACAGATCGTTCCTACTATAATTCACCCCTCCACTTT,CASSPIPTATDRSYYNSPLHF
TRBV5-1,TRBJ2-5,.,TGCGCCAGCTACAGGGGGGGTGAGACCCAGTACTTC,CASYRGGETQYF
TRBV11-2,TRBJ1-1,.,TGTGCCAGCAATCTTTACGGGGAGCAGTTGAACACTGAAGCTTTCTTT,CASNLYGEQLNTEAFF
TRBV7-9,TRBJ1-5,TRBD1,TGTGCCAGCAGCTTCGGGACAGGGGGCGCGAATCAGCCCCAGCATTTT,CASSFGTGGANQPQHF
TRBV5-1,TRBJ1-2,TRBD1,TGCGCCAGCAGCCCTTCTGGACAGGTCTATGGCTACACCTTC,CASSPSGQVYGYTF